This TCR beta chain emerged from a study of cytomegalovirus exposure and HLA in healthy donors. Trimming at V came to 3 bases and at J to 5 bases, leaving 5 bases not matched to a gene. The CDR3 totals 14 residues. Germline V gene sequence: CDR1 ENHRY, CDR2 SYGVKD. Both 60 Vbeta primers and 13 Jbeta primers went into the PCR. Libraries were prepared by immunoSEQ multiplex PCR; TCRdb keeps only in-frame clonotypes and omits some of them. The sample gives about 98,000 clones, about 74% of which show up once; about 2% is in the top ten. With respect to this clone: The antigen is not known.

Regarding the study as a whole: Cytomegalovirus status, reportedly, was diagnosed with high specificity and sensitivity by the classifier. Sequencing probably produced one cluster of sequence variants that were highly shared.

The V gene is TRBV10-3, the J gene TRBJ2-3, with 7 bases matching TRBD1. The sequenced sample was PBMCs. This clonotype was sampled from a male donor in good health and CMV-seronegative. CDR3 coding DNA: TGTGCCATCAGTGATATGGGGGACAGAGATACGCAGTATTTT. It specifies CAISDMGDRDTQYF.